This T cell receptor (beta chain) is drawn from a study of PD-1 blockade in classical Hodgkin lymphoma. V was trimmed by 1 base and J by 4 bases, leaving 14 bases between them. The CDR3 is 15 amino acids. Germline V gene data show CDR1 as SGHRS and CDR2 as YFSETQ. Profiling relied on immunoSEQ multiplex PCR, and the TCRdb table lists in-frame clones only, not all of them. Of tens of thousands of clones listed, around nine tenths were seen once; the top ten hold roughly 8.7%. The time point denotes: cycle 4 day 1 (C4D1), after less than 7 weeks of nivolumab. Brentuximab vedotin exposure varied, and every patient relapsed after autologous stem cell transplantation.

Sequencing used peripheral blood mononuclear cells (PBMCs), obtained before the fourth cycle of nivolumab. The genes are TRBV5-1 and TRBJ1-1; no clear D. This clonotype originated in a human donor with classical Hodgkin lymphoma. CDR3 sequence: CASSLNNLGSTEAFF. DNA of the CDR3: TGCGCCAGCAGCTTGAACAACTTGGGGAGCACTGAAGCTTTCTTT.